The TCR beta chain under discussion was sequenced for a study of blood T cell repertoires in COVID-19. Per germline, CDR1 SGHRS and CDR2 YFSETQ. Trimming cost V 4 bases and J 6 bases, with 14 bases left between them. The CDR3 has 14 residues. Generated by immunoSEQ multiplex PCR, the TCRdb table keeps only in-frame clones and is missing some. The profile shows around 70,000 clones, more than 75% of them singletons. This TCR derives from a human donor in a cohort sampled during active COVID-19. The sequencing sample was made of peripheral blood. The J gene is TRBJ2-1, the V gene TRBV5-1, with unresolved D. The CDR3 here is CASSPTGPINEQFF. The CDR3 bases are TGCGCCAGCAGCCCTACCGGTCCGATCAATGAGCAGTTCTTC.